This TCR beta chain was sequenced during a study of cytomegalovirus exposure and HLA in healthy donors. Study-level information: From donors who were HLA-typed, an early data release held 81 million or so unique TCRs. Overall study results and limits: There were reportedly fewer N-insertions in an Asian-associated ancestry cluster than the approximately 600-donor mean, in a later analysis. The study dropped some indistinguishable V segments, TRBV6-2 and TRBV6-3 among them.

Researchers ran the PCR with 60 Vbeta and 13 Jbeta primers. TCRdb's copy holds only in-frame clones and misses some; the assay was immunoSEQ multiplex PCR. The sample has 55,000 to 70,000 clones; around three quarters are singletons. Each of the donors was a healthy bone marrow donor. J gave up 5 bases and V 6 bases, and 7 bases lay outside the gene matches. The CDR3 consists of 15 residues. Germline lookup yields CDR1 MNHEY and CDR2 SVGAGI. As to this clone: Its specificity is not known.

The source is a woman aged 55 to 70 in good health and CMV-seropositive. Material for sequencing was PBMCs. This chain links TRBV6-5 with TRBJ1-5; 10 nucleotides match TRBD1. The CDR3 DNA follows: TGTGCCAGCAGCTCGCGGACAGGGGGGGATCAGCCCCAGCATTTT. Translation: CASSSRTGGDQPQHF.